A single sample is the source of the 9 T cell receptor beta chains below, sequenced in a study of identical twins. TCRdb redid the calling of the 5' RACE reads with MiXCR, one entry per CDR3 protein. The sample has approximately 890,000 distinct CDR3 sequences; over 9% are singletons. These same records also appear under a second study, on yellow fever vaccine responses in identical twins.

The sequencing sample was made of PBMCs. These receptors all come from a woman aged 18-35 years in good health.

Only a few counts were recorded for this clonotype. V usage is TRBV12-5 and J usage is TRBJ2-5; D possibly uses TRBD1 or TRBD2 (5 bases each). The CDR3 extends over 13 amino acids. Germline CDR1 is LGHNT and CDR2 is FRNRAP. V lost 1 base and J lost 2, with 5 bases in between. The CDR3 DNA reads TGTGCTAGTGGTTTGGGGGGGCAAGAGACCCAGTACTTC. Translated: CASGLGGQETQYF.

This CDR3 reads CASSYTPGSEKLFF. DNA for the CDR3: TGTGCCAGCAGTTACACGCCTGGGAGTGAAAAACTGTTTTTT. V and J are TRBV6-5 and TRBJ1-4; D unclear. There are 14 residues in the CDR3. Between the trimmed V and J ends, which lost 2 bases and 7 bases, there was a span of 11 bases. Germline values: CDR1 MNHEY, CDR2 SVGAGI.

This clonotype has just a few counts. The J gene is TRBJ1-2, the V gene TRBV6-1; TRBD1 aligns across 8 bases. The CDR3 is made up of 15 amino acids. Germline V gene sequence: CDR1 MNHNS, CDR2 SASEGT. V trimming: 4 bases; J trimming: 3 bases; junction bases outside the gene matches: 7. The CDR3 loop reads CASSGQGAGDYGYTF. The CDR3 coding sequence is TGTGCCAGCAGTGGGCAGGGGGCAGGGGACTATGGCTACACCTTC.

The V and J genes are TRBV6-5 and TRBJ1-2; TRBD1 agrees at 7 bases. The CDR3 length is 16 residues. Trimming took 0 bases from V and 7 from J; bases not matched to a gene: 11. The germline CDR1 and CDR2 sequences are MNHEY and SVGAGI. In DNA form, the CDR3 reads TGTGCCAGCAGTTACTCGAGGGATGACAGGGACACTGGCTACACCTTC. This encodes CASSYSRDDRDTGYTF.

The chain uses TRBV7-3 and TRBJ1-2, with unresolved D. Germline loops: CDR1 SGHTA, CDR2 FQGTGA. V was shortened by 0 bases and J by 6 bases, with 11 bases between the two germline ends. The CDR3 totals 14 residues. The CDR3 nucleotides read TGTGCCAGCAGCTTAACATCCGATTCGCATGGCTACACCTTC. This translates into CASSLTSDSHGYTF.

The V gene is TRBV29-1, the J gene TRBJ2-3; TRBD2 aligns across 9 bases. Germline trimming cut 7 bases from V and 5 bases from J; bases unmatched to any gene: 19. In germline, CDR1 is SQVTM, CDR2 ANQGSEA. This CDR3 spans 17 amino acids. CDR3 region: CSGRRLAESLSGDTQYF. In nucleotides, the CDR3 is TGCAGCGGGCGGAGACTAGCGGAGTCCCTATCTGGAGATACGCAGTATTTT.

This clonotype was seen more than once but under ten times. The chain recombines TRBV12-3 or TRBV12-4 with TRBJ2-3, with 13 positions matching TRBD2. CDR3 length: 15 amino acids. The V and J ends lost 6 bases and 6 bases, in that order; junction bases with no gene match: 6. The CDR3 spells CASSDGTSGVDTQYF. The CDR3 nucleotides are TGTGCCAGCAGCGACGGGACTAGCGGGGTGGATACGCAGTATTTT.

V and J are TRBV15 and TRBJ2-1; possibly TRBD1 or TRBD2 for D (5 bases each). Trimming shortened V by 3 bases and J by 15 bases, and 21 bases separated the two germline ends. This CDR3 spans 14 amino acids. Germline V lookup: CDR1 LNHNV, CDR2 YYDKDF (reference sequence). The CDR3 is CATSSGVVPGLGFF. CDR3 nucleotides: TGTGCCACCAGCAGTGGGGTTGTTCCGGGGCTGGGGTTCTTC. The whole variable domain, filled in from reference TRBV15 and TRBJ2-1, reads DAMVIQNPRYQVTQFGKPVTLSCSQTLNHNVMYWYQQKSSQAPKLLFHYYDKDFNNEADTPDNFQSRRPNTSFCFLDIRSPGLGDTAMYLCATSSGVVPGLGFFGPGTRLTVL.

The CDR3 protein is CAIKDGGNNEQFF. The DNA for the CDR3 is TGTGCCATCAAGGACGGAGGGAACAATGAGCAGTTCTTC. The V and J genes are TRBV10-3 and TRBJ2-1; D may be TRBD2 (6 bases). Germline V lookup: CDR1 ENHRY, CDR2 SYGVKD. CDR3 length equals 13 residues. The V and J ends lost 7 bases and 5 bases respectively, with 12 bases between them.